This entry lists 29 T cell receptor beta chains sequenced from one sample in a study of T cell changes during pregnancy in multiple sclerosis. Measured with immunoSEQ multiplex PCR; TCRdb has only the in-frame clones, and not every one. The sample includes 79,000 or so clones, 88% of them seen just once. The source material was peripheral blood, sampled before pregnancy. These receptors all stem from a female donor with multiple sclerosis, enrolled in a pregnancy study.

The count of this clone is one. The J gene is TRBJ2-5, the V gene TRBV7-8; 9 nucleotides match TRBD2. V lost 5 bases to trimming and J lost 7 bases; unmatched junction nucleotides: 20. Germline CDR1 is SGHVS and CDR2 is FQNEAQ. This CDR3 has 18 amino acids. CDR3 DNA: TGTGCCAGCAGCCCCTCCCGGTGGGCGGGAGGGCCCGACGCGACCCAGTACTTC. Amino acid sequence: CASSPSRWAGGPDATQYF. Filled out from reference TRBV7-8 and TRBJ2-5, the complete variable domain reads GAGVSQSPRYKVAKRGQDVALRCDPISGHVSLFWYQQALGQGPEFLTYFQNEAQLDKSGLPSDRFFAERPEGSVSTLKIQRTQQEDSAVYLCASSPSRWAGGPDATQYFGPGTRLLVL.

The J gene is TRBJ1-6, the V gene TRBV11-1; D is possibly TRBD1 (5 bases). The CDR3 spans 17 residues. V gave up 5 bases and J gave up 3 bases, with 17 bases separating them. The germline V gene has CDR1 SGHAT and CDR2 FQDESV (reference sequence). The CDR3 sequence: CASSPAIGGIYNSPLHF. CDR3 DNA sequence: TGTGCCAGCAGCCCAGCCATTGGGGGGATCTATAATTCACCCCTCCACTTT.

The chain has TRBV19 and TRBJ1-6; 8 nucleotides align to TRBD1. V lost 0 bases and J lost 6; bases outside the gene matches: 1. The germline gives CDR1 LNHDA, CDR2 SQIVND (reference sequence). The CDR3 covers 15 residues. CDR3 region: CASSIDQGANSPLHF. For the CDR3, the DNA is TGTGCCAGTAGTATAGATCAGGGGGCTAATTCACCCCTCCACTTT.

This chain links TRBV19 with TRBJ2-1; TRBD2 aligns across 8 bases. The CDR3 extends over 16 amino acids. With 4 bases clipped from V and 4 bases from J, the junction kept 9 bases outside the gene matches. The germline V gene encodes CDR1 LNHDA and CDR2 SQIVND (reference sequence). The CDR3 nucleotides read TGTGCCAGTAGTAGAGATTCCGGGACTAGTTACAATGAGCAGTTCTTC. This codes for CASSRDSGTSYNEQFF.

The rearrangement joins TRBV12-5 to TRBJ2-3; no clear D gene. This CDR3 region has 14 residues. CDR1 LGHNT and CDR2 FRNRAP come from the germline V gene. Trimming pared 4 bases from V and 0 bases from J, leaving 8 bases between. The CDR3 sequence is CASGSPLSTDTQYF. The CDR3 DNA reads as TGTGCTAGTGGTTCACCCCTAAGCACAGATACGCAGTATTTT.

This clone was picked up one time. V and J are TRBV4-3 and TRBJ2-3; a possible D gene is TRBD1 (7 bases). V lost 2 bases, J lost 0 bases, and 18 bases lay in between. CDR3 length: 18 residues. The germline V gene encodes CDR1 LGHNA and CDR2 YSLEER. The CDR3 is CASSQSGGSGASTDTQYF. The CDR3 DNA sequence: TGCGCCAGCAGCCAATCAGGGGGTAGCGGCGCTAGCACAGATACGCAGTATTTT.

The rearrangement joins TRBV29-1 to TRBJ1-1; 7 positions agree with TRBD1. The CDR3 sequence is 14 residues long. Germline V lookup: CDR1 SQVTM, CDR2 ANQGSEA. Losses at the gene ends were 7 bases for V and 5 bases for J; bases not matched to a gene: 13. The CDR3 coding sequence is TGCAGCGGGCAGGGGGAGGCATTATGGACTGAAGCTTTCTTT. Amino acids: CSGQGEALWTEAFF.

This rearrangement joins TRBV19 to TRBJ1-6; D is undetermined. CDR3 size: 16 residues. The V end was cut by 3 bases, the J end by 0 bases, with 9 bases between. Germline values: CDR1 LNHDA, CDR2 SQIVND (reference sequence). The CDR3 is CASSIFKSSYNSPLHF. In nucleotides, the CDR3 is TGTGCCAGTAGTATTTTTAAGAGCTCCTATAATTCACCCCTCCACTTT.

The genes are TRBV7-9 and TRBJ1-2, with D possibly matching TRBD1 (6 bases). The germline V gene encodes CDR1 SEHNR and CDR2 FQNEAQ (reference sequence). Trimming shortened V by 6 bases and J by 4 bases, and 18 bases separated the two germline ends. The CDR3 runs to 15 residues. CDR3 sequence (DNA): TGTGCCAGCAGTTCCTCGAGGGGGGGGACCTATGGCTACACCTTC. Amino acids: CASSSSRGGTYGYTF.

V is TRBV4-2 and J is TRBJ2-1, with TRBD2 matching over 13 bases. The germline CDR1 and CDR2 sequences are LGHNA and YNFKEQ. Trimming at V came to 4 bases and at J to 8 bases, leaving 11 bases not matched to a gene. The CDR3 length is 17 residues. CDR3 nucleotide sequence: TGTGCCAGCAGCCCCCGAGAAGGGACTAGCGGGGCCGATGAGCAGTTCTTC. This encodes CASSPREGTSGADEQFF.

The rearrangement uses TRBV7-6 and TRBJ1-4; D gene ambiguous. V was shortened by 5 bases and J by 0 bases, with 13 bases between the two germline ends. The CDR3 runs to 16 residues. Germline CDR1 and CDR2: SGHVS and FNYEAQ. CDR3: CASSPGRAATNEKLFF. The CDR3 DNA reads as TGTGCCAGCAGCCCCGGGCGGGCAGCAACTAATGAAAAACTGTTTTTT.

V is TRBV18 and J is TRBJ2-5; D is perhaps TRBD2 (5 bases). Germline V gene data show CDR1 as KGHSH and CDR2 as LQKENI. Trimming removed 4 bases from V and 9 bases from J, with 15 bases in between. This CDR3 is built from 13 residues. In DNA form, the CDR3 reads TGTGCCAGCTCACTACTGGACGGGGTGGCCCAGTACTTC. Residues: CASSLLDGVAQYF.

This chain links TRBV18 with TRBJ2-7; no clear D gene. This CDR3 is built from 14 residues. The germline V gene encodes CDR1 KGHSH and CDR2 LQKENI. Trimming shortened V by 3 bases and J by 2 bases, and 11 bases separated the two germline ends. The DNA of the CDR3 is TGTGCCAGCTCACCCAGCGCAGAGACCTACGAGCAGTACTTC. Translating gives CASSPSAETYEQYF.

The chain recombines TRBV30 with TRBJ2-2, with 8 bases fitting TRBD1. Trimming removed 3 bases from V and 6 bases from J; junction bases left unmatched: 12. This CDR3 region has 16 residues. Germline CDR1 GTSNPN, CDR2 SVGIG (reference sequence). CDR3 loop: CAWRLPGQGIAGELFF. In DNA form, the CDR3 reads TGTGCCTGGAGGCTCCCCGGACAGGGTATCGCCGGGGAGCTGTTTTTT.

The chain is built from TRBV7-6 and TRBJ2-5, with TRBD2 matching over 8 bases. The germline V gene has CDR1 SGHVS and CDR2 FNYEAQ. The V segment lost 2 bases and the J segment 7 bases; nucleotides outside the gene matches: 12. The CDR3 spans 16 residues. CDR3 loop: CASSLKRREVGGTQYF. The CDR3 DNA sequence: TGTGCCAGCAGCTTAAAACGGCGGGAGGTCGGTGGGACCCAGTACTTC.

This clone has only one observation. The DNA for the CDR3 is TGTGCCAGCAGTGACAGACAGGGCGCCTACAATGAGCAGTTCTTC. Protein product: CASSDRQGAYNEQFF. V and J are TRBV6-1 and TRBJ2-1; 7 bases fit TRBD1. The junction had 4 bases not matched to a gene; V was cut back by 3 bases and J by 2 bases. Germline V gene lookup returns CDR1 MNHNS and CDR2 SASEGT. The CDR3 consists of 15 residues.

V and J are TRBV6-6 and TRBJ2-1; maybe TRBD2 (6 bases). Germline lookup yields CDR1 MNHNY and CDR2 SVGAGI (reference sequence). Trimming stripped 8 bases from V and 9 bases from J, with 14 bases between. The CDR3 loop spans 12 amino acids. The CDR3 nucleotides are TGTGCCAGCCGGCATTTAGCGGCTGAGCAGTTCTTC. Encoded protein: CASRHLAAEQFF.

The genes are TRBV18 and TRBJ1-5; 8 bases line up with TRBD1. The germline V gene has CDR1 KGHSH and CDR2 LQKENI. CDR3 length equals 16 residues. J lost 7 bases, V lost 0 bases, and 8 bases had no gene match. The chain's CDR3 is CASSPPPGQGWQPQHF. The CDR3 DNA reads as TGTGCCAGCTCACCACCCCCAGGACAGGGCTGGCAGCCCCAGCATTTT.

The chain combines TRBV30 with TRBJ2-7, with TRBD1 identical over 8 bases. The germline gives CDR1 GTSNPN, CDR2 SVGIG (reference sequence). The V and J ends lost 5 bases and 2 bases, in that order; junction bases with no gene match: 8. The CDR3 runs to 14 residues. The CDR3 reads CAWEPGTGAYEQYF. The CDR3 DNA is TGTGCCTGGGAGCCCGGGACAGGAGCCTACGAGCAGTACTTC.

The CDR3 region has the DNA TGTGCCAGCAGAGGGGACAGGGGGAGTGAGTTCTTC. Its protein is CASRGDRGSEFF. This rearrangement joins TRBV2 to TRBJ2-1; 11 nucleotides match TRBD1. With V trimmed by 6 bases and J by 14 bases, 6 bases remained unmatched. Germline CDR1 SNHLY, CDR2 FYNNEI. The CDR3 consists of 12 residues.

The rearrangement links TRBV9 to TRBJ1-1; no reliable D call. The CDR3 is 13 amino acids. The V gene lost 3 bases and the J gene lost 2 bases, with 8 bases spanning the gap. CDR1 and CDR2 (germline): SGDLS, YYNGEE. The CDR3 protein is CASSGHLNTEAFF. The CDR3 DNA sequence: TGTGCCAGCAGCGGACACCTCAACACTGAAGCTTTCTTT.

The CDR3 nucleotides are TGTGCCAGCTCACGGACAGGTGGAGAGAGCGGGGAGCTGTTTTTT. Translated, it gives CASSRTGGESGELFF. The V gene is TRBV14, the J gene TRBJ2-2; 7 bases match TRBD1. V lost 8 bases to trimming and J lost 7 bases; unmatched junction nucleotides: 13. The germline V gene encodes CDR1 SGHDN and CDR2 FVKESK. The CDR3 is made up of 15 amino acids.

This clone has just one count. The V gene is TRBV7-9, the J gene TRBJ2-7, with 9 bases aligning to TRBD1. Trimming removed 3 bases from V and 3 bases from J; junction bases left unmatched: 3. Germline V gene data show CDR1 as SEHNR and CDR2 as FQNEAQ (reference sequence). CDR3 length: 14 residues. In nucleotides, the CDR3 is TGTGCCAGCAGCTTTGGGGGACAGGGCTACGAGCAGTACTTC. Translating it yields CASSFGGQGYEQYF.

The CDR3 sequence: CASSLNSGAGYGYTF. The CDR3 DNA reads TGTGCCAGCAGCCTGAATTCAGGGGCAGGCTATGGCTACACCTTC. The genes are TRBV7-8 and TRBJ1-2; TRBD1 is a possible D gene (6 bases). CDR3 length equals 15 residues. CDR1 and CDR2 (germline): SGHVS, FQNEAQ. Trimming cost V 5 bases and J 4 bases, with 17 bases left between them.

The rearrangement joins TRBV30 to TRBJ1-2; 12 positions match TRBD1. CDR1 is GTSNPN, CDR2 SVGIG, per germline (reference sequence). J lost 6 bases, V lost 3 bases, and 8 bases had no gene match. The CDR3 totals 15 residues. The CDR3 nucleotides are TGTGCCTGGAGCCCTACCGGGACAGGGGGCGATGGCTACACCTTC. It encodes CAWSPTGTGGDGYTF.

This CDR3 is CASSYRDRVNYGYTF. The DNA of the CDR3 is TGTGCCAGCAGTTACCGGGACAGGGTGAACTATGGCTACACCTTC. V gene TRBV6-5 combines with J gene TRBJ1-2, with 9 bases lining up with TRBD1. CDR3 length: 15 amino acids. Trimming took 2 bases from V and 2 from J; bases not matched to a gene: 3. Germline-derived CDR1 and CDR2 are MNHEY and SVGAGI.

The chain employs TRBV9 and TRBJ1-1; perhaps TRBD1 as D (5 bases). The CDR3 is 15 residues long. V was pared by 4 bases and J by 5 bases, with 18 bases between. Germline V gene data show CDR1 as SGDLS and CDR2 as YYNGEE. In DNA, the CDR3 is TGTGCCAGCAGCCCCAATAGGGGTGAGAGGACTGAAGCTTTCTTT. Translating it yields CASSPNRGERTEAFF.

The chain has TRBV7-3 and TRBJ2-3, with 8 bases aligning to TRBD2. The CDR3 is made up of 12 amino acids. The V segment lost 4 bases and the J segment 7 bases; nucleotides outside the gene matches: 1. Germline-derived CDR1 and CDR2 are SGHTA and FQGTGA. The CDR3 region is CASSSGGHTQYF. The CDR3, as DNA: TGTGCCAGCAGCTCGGGAGGGCATACGCAGTATTTT.

The chain couples TRBV10-2 to TRBJ1-2, with TRBD1 matching 7 bases. The CDR3 extends over 14 amino acids. CDR1 is WSHSY, CDR2 SAAADI, per germline. With V trimmed by 0 bases and J by 8 bases, 6 bases remained unmatched. The CDR3 protein is CASSESRQGLGYTF. The CDR3 bases are TGCGCCAGCAGTGAGTCTAGACAGGGCCTAGGCTACACCTTC.